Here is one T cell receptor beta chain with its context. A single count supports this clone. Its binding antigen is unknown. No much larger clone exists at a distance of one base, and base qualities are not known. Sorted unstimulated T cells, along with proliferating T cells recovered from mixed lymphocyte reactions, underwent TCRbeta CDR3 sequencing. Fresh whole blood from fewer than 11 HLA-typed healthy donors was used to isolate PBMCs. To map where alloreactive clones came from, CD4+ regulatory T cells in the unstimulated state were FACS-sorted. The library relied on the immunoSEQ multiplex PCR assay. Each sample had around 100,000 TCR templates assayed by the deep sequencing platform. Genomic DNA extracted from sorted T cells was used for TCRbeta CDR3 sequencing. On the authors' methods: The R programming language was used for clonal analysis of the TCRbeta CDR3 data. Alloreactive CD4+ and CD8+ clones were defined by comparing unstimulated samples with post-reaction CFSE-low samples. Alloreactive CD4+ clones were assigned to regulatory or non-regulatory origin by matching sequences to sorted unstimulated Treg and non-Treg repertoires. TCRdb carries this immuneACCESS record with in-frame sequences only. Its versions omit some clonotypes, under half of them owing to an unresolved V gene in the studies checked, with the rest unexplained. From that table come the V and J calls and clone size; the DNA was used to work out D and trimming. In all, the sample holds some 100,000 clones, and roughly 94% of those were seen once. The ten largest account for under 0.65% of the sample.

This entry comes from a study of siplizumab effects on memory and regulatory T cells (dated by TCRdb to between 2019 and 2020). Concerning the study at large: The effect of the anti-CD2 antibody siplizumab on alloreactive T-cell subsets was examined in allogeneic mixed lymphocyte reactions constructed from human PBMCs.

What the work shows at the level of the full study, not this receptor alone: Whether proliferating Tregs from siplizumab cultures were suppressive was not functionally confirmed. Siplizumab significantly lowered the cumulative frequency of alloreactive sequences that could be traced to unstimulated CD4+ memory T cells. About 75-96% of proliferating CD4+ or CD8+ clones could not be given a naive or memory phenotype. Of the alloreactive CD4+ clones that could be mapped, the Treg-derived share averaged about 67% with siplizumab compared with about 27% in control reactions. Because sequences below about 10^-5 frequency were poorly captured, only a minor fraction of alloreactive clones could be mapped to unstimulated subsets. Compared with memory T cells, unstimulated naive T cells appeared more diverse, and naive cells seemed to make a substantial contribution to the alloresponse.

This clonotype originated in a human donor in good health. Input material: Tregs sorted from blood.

The DNA sequence is as follows: TGTGCCAGCAGCGCACCTAGCGGGAGGCAGTACTTC. It encodes CASSAPSGRQYF. The chain is made from TRBV28 and TRBJ2-7, with 10 middle bases fitting TRBD2. The CDR3 contains 12 residues, cysteine and phenylalanine counted. The read is trimmed to its CDR3 DNA, 36 bases read in frame from base 1. From V the trimming removes 6 bases and from J it removes 9 bases, while the gene matches leave 5 bases of the junction unaccounted for. CDR1 and CDR2 were assigned from the germline V gene as MDHEN and SYDVKM.